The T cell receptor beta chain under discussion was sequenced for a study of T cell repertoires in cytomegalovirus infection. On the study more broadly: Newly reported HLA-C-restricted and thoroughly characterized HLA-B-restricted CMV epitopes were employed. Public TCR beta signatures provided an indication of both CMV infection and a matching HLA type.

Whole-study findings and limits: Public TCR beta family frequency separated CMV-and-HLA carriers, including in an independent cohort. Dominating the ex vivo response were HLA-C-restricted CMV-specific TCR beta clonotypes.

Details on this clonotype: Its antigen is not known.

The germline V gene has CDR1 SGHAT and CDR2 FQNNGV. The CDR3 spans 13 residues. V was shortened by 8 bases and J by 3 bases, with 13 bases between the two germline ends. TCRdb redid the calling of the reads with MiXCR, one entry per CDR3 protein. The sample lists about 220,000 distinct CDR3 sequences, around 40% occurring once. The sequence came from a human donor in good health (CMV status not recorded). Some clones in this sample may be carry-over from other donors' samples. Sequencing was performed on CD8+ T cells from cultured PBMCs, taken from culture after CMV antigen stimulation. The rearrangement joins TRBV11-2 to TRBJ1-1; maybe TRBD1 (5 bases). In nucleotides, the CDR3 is TGTGCCAGCCGGGACCTAGTGGACACTGAAGCTTTCTTT. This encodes CASRDLVDTEAFF.